This paragraph covers one T cell receptor (beta chain) sequence. This entry is derived from a study of blood T cell repertoires in COVID-19. At the level of the study: The study drew acute and convalescent COVID-19 samples from the United States, Italy and Spain.

Per the original methods: The assay estimated nucleated cells by amplifying reference gene primers. Here immunoSEQ multiplex PCR was the method, and the copy in TCRdb shows in-frame clones only, minus some. Clonal size and the V and J genes are those of that table, whereas D and trimming came from the DNA. This sample has around 52,000 clones, with about nine tenths found just once. After removal of 0 bases from V and 5 bases from J, the junction contained 3 bases not matched to a gene. CDR3 length: 14 amino acids. Germline V gene data show CDR1 as GTSNPN and CDR2 as SVGIG (reference sequence). Sequencing was done on a sample of peripheral blood. The TCR was taken from an elderly woman with acute or convalescent COVID-19. The J gene is TRBJ2-5, the V gene TRBV30, with TRBD2 matching 10 bases. In DNA, the CDR3 is TGTGCCTGGAGTGTACAAGCGGGGGGGGAGACCCAGTACTTC. Protein sequence: CAWSVQAGGETQYF. Full variable domain (rest looked up from reference TRBV30 and TRBJ2-5): SQTIHQWPATLVQPVGSPLSLECTVEGTSNPNLYWYRQAAGRGLQLLFYSVGIGQISSEVPQNLSASRPQDRQFILSSKKLLLSDSGFYLCAWSVQAGGETQYFGPGTRLLVL.